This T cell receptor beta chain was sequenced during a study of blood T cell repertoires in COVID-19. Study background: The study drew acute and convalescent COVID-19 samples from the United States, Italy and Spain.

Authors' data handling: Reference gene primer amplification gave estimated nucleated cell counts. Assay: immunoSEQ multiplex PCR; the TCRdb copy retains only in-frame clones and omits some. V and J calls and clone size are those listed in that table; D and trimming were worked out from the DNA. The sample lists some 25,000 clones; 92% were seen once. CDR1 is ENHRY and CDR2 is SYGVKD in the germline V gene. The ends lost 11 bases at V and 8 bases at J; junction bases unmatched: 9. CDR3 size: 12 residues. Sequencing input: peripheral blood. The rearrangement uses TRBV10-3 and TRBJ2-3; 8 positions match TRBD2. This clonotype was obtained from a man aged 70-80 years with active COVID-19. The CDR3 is CAARGERGTQYF. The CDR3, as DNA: TGTGCCGCGCGGGGGGAGAGAGGTACGCAGTATTTT.